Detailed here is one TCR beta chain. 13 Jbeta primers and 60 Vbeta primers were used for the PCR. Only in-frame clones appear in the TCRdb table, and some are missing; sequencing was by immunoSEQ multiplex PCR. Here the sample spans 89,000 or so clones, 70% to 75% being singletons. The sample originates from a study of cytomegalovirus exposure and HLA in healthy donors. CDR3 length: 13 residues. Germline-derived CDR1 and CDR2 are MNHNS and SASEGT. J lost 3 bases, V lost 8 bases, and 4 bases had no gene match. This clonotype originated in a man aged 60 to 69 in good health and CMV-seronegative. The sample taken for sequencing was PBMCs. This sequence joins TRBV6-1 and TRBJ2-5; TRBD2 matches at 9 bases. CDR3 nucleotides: TGTGCCAGCCGGGGCGGGGGGGAAGAGACCCAGTACTTC. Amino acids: CASRGGGEETQYF.